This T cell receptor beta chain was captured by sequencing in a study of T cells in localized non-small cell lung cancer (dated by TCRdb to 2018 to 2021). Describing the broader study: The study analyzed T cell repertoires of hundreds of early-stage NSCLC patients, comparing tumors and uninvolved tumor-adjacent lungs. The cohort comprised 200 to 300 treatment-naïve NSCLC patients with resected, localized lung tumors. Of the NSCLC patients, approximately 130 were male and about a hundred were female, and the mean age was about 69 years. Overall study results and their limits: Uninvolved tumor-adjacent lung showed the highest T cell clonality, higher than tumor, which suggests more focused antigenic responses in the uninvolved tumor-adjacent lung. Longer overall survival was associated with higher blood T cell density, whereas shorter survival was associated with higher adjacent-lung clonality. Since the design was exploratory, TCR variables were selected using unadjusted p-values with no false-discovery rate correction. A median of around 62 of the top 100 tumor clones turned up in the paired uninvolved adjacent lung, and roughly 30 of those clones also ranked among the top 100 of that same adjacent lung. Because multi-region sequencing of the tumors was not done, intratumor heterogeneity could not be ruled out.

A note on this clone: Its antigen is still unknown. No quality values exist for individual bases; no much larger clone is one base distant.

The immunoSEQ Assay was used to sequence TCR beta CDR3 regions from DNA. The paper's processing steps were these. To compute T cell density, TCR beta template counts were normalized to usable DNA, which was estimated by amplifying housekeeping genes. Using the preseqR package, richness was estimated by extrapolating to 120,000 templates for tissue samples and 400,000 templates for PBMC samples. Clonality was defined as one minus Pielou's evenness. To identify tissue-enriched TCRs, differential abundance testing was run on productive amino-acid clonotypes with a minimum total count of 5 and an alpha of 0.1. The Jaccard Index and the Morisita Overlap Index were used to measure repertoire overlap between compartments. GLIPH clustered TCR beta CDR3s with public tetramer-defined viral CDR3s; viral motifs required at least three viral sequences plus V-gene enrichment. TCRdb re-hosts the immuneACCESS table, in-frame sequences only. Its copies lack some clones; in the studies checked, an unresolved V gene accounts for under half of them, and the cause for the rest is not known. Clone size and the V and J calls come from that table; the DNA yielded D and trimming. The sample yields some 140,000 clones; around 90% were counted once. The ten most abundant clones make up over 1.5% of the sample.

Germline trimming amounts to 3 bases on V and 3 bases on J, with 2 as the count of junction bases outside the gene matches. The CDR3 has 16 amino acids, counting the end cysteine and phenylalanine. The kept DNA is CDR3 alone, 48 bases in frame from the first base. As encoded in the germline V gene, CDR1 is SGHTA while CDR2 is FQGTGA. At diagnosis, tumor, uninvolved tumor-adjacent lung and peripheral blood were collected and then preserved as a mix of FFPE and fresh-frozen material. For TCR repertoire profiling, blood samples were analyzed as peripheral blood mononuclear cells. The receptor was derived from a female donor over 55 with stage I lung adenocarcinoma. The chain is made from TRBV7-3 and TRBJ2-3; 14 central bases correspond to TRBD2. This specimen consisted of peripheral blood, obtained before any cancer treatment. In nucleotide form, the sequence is TGTGCCAGCAGCTTGGGACTAGCGGGAGAAACAGATACGCAGTATTTT. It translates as CASSLGLAGETDTQYF.